The 21 T cell receptor beta chains in this list originate from one sample, sequenced in a study of radiotherapy plus CTLA-4 blockade in lung cancer. TCRdb's copy holds only in-frame clones and misses some; the assay was immunoSEQ multiplex PCR. Of around 31,000 clones in the sample, almost 80% were seen once. Sample: peripheral blood, taken from a patient treated with radiotherapy plus ipilimumab. These receptor sequences come from a human donor with non-small cell lung cancer who had stable disease on radiotherapy plus ipilimumab.

This clone was seen once. The rearrangement uses TRBV28 and TRBJ1-1; D not certain. V lost 5 bases, J lost 1 base, and 11 bases lay in between. From germline, CDR1 is MDHEN and CDR2 SYDVKM. CDR3 length: 14 residues. The CDR3 DNA reads as TGTGCCAGCAGTACCGGACGGCGGAACACTGAAGCTTTCTTT. It is translated as CASSTGRRNTEAFF.

The rearrangement links TRBV6-1 to TRBJ1-3; D call uncertain. Germline CDR1 is MNHNS and CDR2 is SASEGT. Trimming pared 3 bases from V and 4 bases from J, leaving 16 bases between. The CDR3 runs 16 residues. The CDR3, as DNA: TGTGCCAGCAGTGAGGCTCACGGAGGAGCAGGAAACACCATATATTTT. Translation: CASSEAHGGAGNTIYF.

V and J are TRBV5-4 and TRBJ2-5; D is uncertain. Germline loops: CDR1 SGHNT, CDR2 YYREEE (reference sequence). V was trimmed by 2 bases and J by 2 bases, leaving 10 bases between them. CDR3 size: 14 residues. CDR3 nucleotide sequence: TGTGCCAGCAGCTTACCGGGTCGACAAGAGACCCAGTACTTC. Translated, it gives CASSLPGRQETQYF. Full variable domain (missing parts from reference TRBV5-4 and TRBJ2-5): ETGVTQSPTHLIKTRGQQVTLRCSSQSGHNTVSWYQQALGQGPQFIFQYYREEENGRGNFPPRFSGLQFPNYSSELNVNALELDDSALYLCASSLPGRQETQYFGPGTRLLVL.

V usage is TRBV7-6 and J usage is TRBJ2-5; D might be TRBD1 (6 bases). The J call may be mistaken, given a closer DNA end match to TRBJ2-7. The CDR3 is made up of 14 amino acids. Germline V gene sequence: CDR1 SGHVS, CDR2 FNYEAQ. CDR3 in DNA: TGTGCCAGCAGCGCGACAGGTCCTACCGACGAGCAGTACTTC. Translation gives CASSATGPTDEQYF.

This rearrangement joins TRBV6-1 to TRBJ1-2; 12 bases fit TRBD1. This CDR3 has 13 amino acids. Per the germline V gene, CDR1 is MNHNS and CDR2 is SASEGT. J gave up 7 bases and V 7 bases, and 4 bases lay outside the gene matches. This chain's CDR3 is CASKGQGAGGYTF. The CDR3 DNA reads TGTGCCAGCAAGGGACAGGGGGCAGGTGGCTACACCTTC.

This chain uses TRBV5-1 with TRBJ1-1; possible D gene TRBD1, 6 bases. The CDR3 contains 13 residues. The V gene's germline CDR1 is SGHRS and CDR2 YFSETQ. Trimming removed 5 bases at V and 11 bases at J, with 19 bases between. DNA of the CDR3: TGCGCCAGCAGTCTGACGGACCCCCAGGGGGCTTTCTTT. Translating gives CASSLTDPQGAFF.

CDR3 protein: CASRRQPHYGYTF. As DNA, the CDR3 is TGTGCCAGCAGACGGCAACCCCACTATGGCTACACCTTC. V usage is TRBV6-5 and J usage is TRBJ1-2; D not resolved. Germline V gene lookup returns CDR1 MNHEY and CDR2 SVGAGI. The V end lost 6 bases, the J end lost 3 bases, and 11 bases lay between the germline ends. CDR3 length: 13 amino acids.

This sequence joins TRBV7-2 and TRBJ1-5; 12 nucleotides align to TRBD1. The CDR3 length is 16 residues. J lost 7 bases, V lost 4 bases, and 8 bases had no gene match. Germline assignment: CDR1 SGHTA and CDR2 FQGNSA. CDR3 DNA sequence: TGTGCCAGCAGCTCCCGGGACAGGGGGCAGGGGCAGCCCCAGCATTTT. As protein: CASSSRDRGQGQPQHF.

V gene TRBV10-3 combines with J gene TRBJ2-2; 9 bases line up with TRBD1. This CDR3 region has 15 residues. The V gene's germline CDR1 is ENHRY and CDR2 SYGVKD. The J segment lost 0 bases and the V segment lost 6 bases, leaving 2 bases of the junction unmatched. For the CDR3, the DNA is TGTGCCATCAGGGACAGGGGCTCGAACACCGGGGAGCTGTTTTTT. Protein product: CAIRDRGSNTGELFF.

This chain connects TRBV30 to TRBJ2-6; no reliable D call. In germline, CDR1 is GTSNPN, CDR2 SVGIG (reference sequence). Trimming shortened V by 5 bases and J by 0 bases, and 11 bases separated the two germline ends. This CDR3 spans 15 amino acids. In nucleotides, the CDR3 is TGTGCCTGGGGCAGAGGTAGCTCTGGGGCCAACGTCCTGACTTTC. Its protein is CAWGRGSSGANVLTF. Filled out from reference TRBV30 and TRBJ2-6, the complete variable domain reads SQTIHQWPATLVQPVGSPLSLECTVEGTSNPNLYWYRQAAGRGLQLLFYSVGIGQISSEVPQNLSASRPQDRQFILSSKKLLLSDSGFYLCAWGRGSSGANVLTFGAGSRLTVL.

By sample fraction, this clone is medium-sized. The V and J genes are TRBV18 and TRBJ1-3; 8 nucleotides agree with TRBD1. CDR3 length: 15 residues. V shed 3 bases, J shed 3 bases, and the junction held 4 bases outside the gene matches. Looked up from germline, CDR1 is KGHSH and CDR2 is LQKENI. The CDR3 DNA is TGTGCCAGCTCACCGACCGACAGGGGTGGAAACACCATATATTTT. Translation: CASSPTDRGGNTIYF.

This chain links TRBV6-1 with TRBJ1-5, with TRBD1 as a possible D gene (5 bases). The germline V and J ends were trimmed by 6 bases and 3 bases, with 12 bases remaining between them. The CDR3 length is 14 residues. Germline assignment: CDR1 MNHNS and CDR2 SASEGT. The CDR3 bases are TGTGCCAGCAGCCTAAGGGGAGCCAATCAGCCCCAGCATTTT. This encodes CASSLRGANQPQHF.

The chain has TRBV4-1 and TRBJ1-3; weak D call: TRBD1 (6 bases). Trimming pared 0 bases from V and 0 bases from J, leaving 15 bases between. The germline CDR1 and CDR2 sequences are MGHRA and YSYEKL. The CDR3 has 18 amino acids. CDR3: CASSQERGRGLSGNTIYF. The CDR3 DNA reads TGCGCCAGCAGCCAAGAAAGGGGCCGGGGGCTCTCTGGAAACACCATATATTTT.

This rearrangement joins TRBV7-2 to TRBJ2-5; D is possibly TRBD2 (5 bases). The end of the DNA fits TRBJ2-7 better, so the J call may be wrong. The CDR3 has 16 residues. Looked up from germline, CDR1 is SGHTA and CDR2 is FQGNSA. CDR3 DNA sequence: TGTGCCAGCAGCTTAGCTCGGCGAGGGTCTCTCTACGAGCAGTACTTC. Protein: CASSLARRGSLYEQYF.

This clone appeared a single time. The J gene is TRBJ1-2, the V gene TRBV29-1; 7 nucleotides match TRBD1. Trimming removed 0 bases from V and 4 bases from J; junction bases left unmatched: 5. Germline V CDR1 and CDR2: SQVTM, ANQGSEA. There are 14 residues in the CDR3. The CDR3 region has the DNA TGCAGCGTTGAAGATGGTCCAGGGGGCTATGGCTACACCTTC. It specifies CSVEDGPGGYGYTF.

This chain uses TRBV5-1 with TRBJ1-1; a weak D match, TRBD1 (5 bases). The CDR3 is made up of 18 amino acids. V lost 3 bases, J lost 0 bases, and 21 bases lay in between. Germline CDR1 reads SGHRS; CDR2 reads YFSETQ. In nucleotides, the CDR3 is TGCGCCAGCAGCTCCTGGGGGAGAGGAACTGGAATGAACACTGAAGCTTTCTTT. Translated: CASSSWGRGTGMNTEAFF.

This chain uses TRBV11-2 with TRBJ2-2, with 11 nucleotides matching TRBD1. The germline CDR1 and CDR2 sequences are SGHAT and FQNNGV. The CDR3 has 16 residues. Trimming cost V 4 bases and J 6 bases; bases outside gene matches: 7. CDR3 amino acids: CASSWDRGFVPGELFF. The DNA for the CDR3 is TGTGCCAGCAGCTGGGACAGGGGGTTTGTGCCCGGGGAGCTGTTTTTT.

The genes are TRBV5-1 and TRBJ1-2; weak D call: TRBD1 (5 bases). This CDR3 has 14 residues. V lost 0 bases, J lost 3 bases, and 9 bases lay in between. CDR1 and CDR2 from the germline V gene are SGHRS and YFSETQ. The CDR3 nucleotides are TGCGCCAGCAGCTTGGAGCGGGGCGACTATGGCTACACCTTC. It encodes CASSLERGDYGYTF.

The rearrangement uses TRBV6-5 and TRBJ1-2; 8 nucleotides line up with TRBD1. With V trimmed by 6 bases and J by 7 bases, 10 bases remained unmatched. In germline, CDR1 is MNHEY, CDR2 SVGAGI. The CDR3 is 14 amino acids. CDR3 region: CASRSQGALGGYTF. The CDR3 region has the DNA TGTGCCAGCAGGAGCCAGGGGGCTTTGGGTGGCTACACCTTC.

The table lists this clone with a few counts. V usage is TRBV20-1 and J usage is TRBJ2-5; D not resolved. The CDR3 totals 11 residues. Germline-derived CDR1 and CDR2 are DFQATT and SNEGSKA (reference sequence). CDR3 protein: CSAVDLETQYF. The CDR3 DNA is TGCAGCGCGGTAGACCTGGAGACCCAGTACTTC.

Here the CDR3 DNA reads TGCGCCAGCAGCCAAGATGACAGGGCCTCCTCTGGGGCCAACGTCCTGACTTTC. Translating it yields CASSQDDRASSGANVLTF. The chain carries TRBV4-3 and TRBJ2-6, with 7 bases lining up with TRBD1. Trimming cost V 0 bases and J 0 bases; bases outside gene matches: 5. The CDR3 spans 18 residues. Germline V lookup: CDR1 LGHNA, CDR2 YSLEER.